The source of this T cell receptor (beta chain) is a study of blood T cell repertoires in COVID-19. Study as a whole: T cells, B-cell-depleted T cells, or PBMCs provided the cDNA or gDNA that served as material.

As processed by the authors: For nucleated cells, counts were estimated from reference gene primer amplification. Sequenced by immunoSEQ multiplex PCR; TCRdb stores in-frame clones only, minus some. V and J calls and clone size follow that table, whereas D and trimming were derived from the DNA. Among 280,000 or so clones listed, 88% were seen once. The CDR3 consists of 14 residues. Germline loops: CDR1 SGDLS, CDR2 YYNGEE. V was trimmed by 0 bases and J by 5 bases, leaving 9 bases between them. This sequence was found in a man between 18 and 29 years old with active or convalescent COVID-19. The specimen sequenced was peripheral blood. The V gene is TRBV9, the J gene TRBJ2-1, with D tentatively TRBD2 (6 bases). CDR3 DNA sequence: TGTGCCAGCAGCGTAGAAGGGGAGGACAATGAGCAGTTCTTC. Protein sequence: CASSVEGEDNEQFF.